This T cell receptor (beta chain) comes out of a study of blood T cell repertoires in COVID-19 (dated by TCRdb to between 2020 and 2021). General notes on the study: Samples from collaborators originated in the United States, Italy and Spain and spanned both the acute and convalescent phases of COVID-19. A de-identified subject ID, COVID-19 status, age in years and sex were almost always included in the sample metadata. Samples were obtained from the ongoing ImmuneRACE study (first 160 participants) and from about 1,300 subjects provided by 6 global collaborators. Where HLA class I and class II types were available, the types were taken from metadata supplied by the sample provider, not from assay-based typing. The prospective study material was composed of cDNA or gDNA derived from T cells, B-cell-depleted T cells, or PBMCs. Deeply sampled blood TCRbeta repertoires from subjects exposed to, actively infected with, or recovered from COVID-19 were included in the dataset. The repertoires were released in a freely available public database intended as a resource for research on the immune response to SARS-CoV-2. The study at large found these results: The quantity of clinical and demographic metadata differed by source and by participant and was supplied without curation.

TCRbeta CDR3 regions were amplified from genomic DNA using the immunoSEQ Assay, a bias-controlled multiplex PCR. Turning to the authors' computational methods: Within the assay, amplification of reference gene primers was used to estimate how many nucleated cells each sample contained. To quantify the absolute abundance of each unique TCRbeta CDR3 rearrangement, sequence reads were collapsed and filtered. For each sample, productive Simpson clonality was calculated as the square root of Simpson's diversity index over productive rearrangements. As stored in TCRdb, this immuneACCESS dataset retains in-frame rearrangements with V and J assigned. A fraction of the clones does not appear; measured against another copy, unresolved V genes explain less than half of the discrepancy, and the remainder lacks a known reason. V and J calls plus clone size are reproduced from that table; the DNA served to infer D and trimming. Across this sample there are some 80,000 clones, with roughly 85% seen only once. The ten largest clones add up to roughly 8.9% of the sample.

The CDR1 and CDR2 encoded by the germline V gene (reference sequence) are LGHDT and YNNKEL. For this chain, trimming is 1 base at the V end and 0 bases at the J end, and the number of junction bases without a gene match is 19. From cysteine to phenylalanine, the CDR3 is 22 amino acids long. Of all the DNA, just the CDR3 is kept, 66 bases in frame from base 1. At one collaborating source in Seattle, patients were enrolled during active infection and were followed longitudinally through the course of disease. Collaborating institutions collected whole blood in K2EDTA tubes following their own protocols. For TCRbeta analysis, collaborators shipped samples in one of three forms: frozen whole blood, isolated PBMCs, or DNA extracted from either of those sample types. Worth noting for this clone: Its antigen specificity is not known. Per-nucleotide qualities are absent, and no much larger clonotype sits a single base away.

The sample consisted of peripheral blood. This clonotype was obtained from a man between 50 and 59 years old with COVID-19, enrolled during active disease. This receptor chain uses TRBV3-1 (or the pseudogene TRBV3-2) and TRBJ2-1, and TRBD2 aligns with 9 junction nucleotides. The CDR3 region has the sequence CASSQALASGTQGLSSYNEQFF. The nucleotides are TGTGCCAGCAGCCAAGCATTGGCTAGCGGGACCCAAGGACTATCCTCCTACAATGAGCAGTTCTTC.